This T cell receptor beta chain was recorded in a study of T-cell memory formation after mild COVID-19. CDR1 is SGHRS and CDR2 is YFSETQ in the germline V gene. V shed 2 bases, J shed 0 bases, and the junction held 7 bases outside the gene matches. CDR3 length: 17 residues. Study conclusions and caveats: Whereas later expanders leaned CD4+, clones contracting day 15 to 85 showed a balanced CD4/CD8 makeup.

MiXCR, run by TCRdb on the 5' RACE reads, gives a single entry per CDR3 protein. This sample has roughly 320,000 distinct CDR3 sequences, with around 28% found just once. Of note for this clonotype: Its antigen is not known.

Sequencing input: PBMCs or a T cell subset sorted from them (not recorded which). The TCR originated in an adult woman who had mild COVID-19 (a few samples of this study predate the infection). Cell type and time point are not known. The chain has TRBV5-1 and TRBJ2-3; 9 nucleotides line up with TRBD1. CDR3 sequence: CASSFRDRVLSTDTQYF. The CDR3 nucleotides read TGCGCCAGCAGCTTCCGGGACAGGGTCCTAAGCACAGATACGCAGTATTTT.